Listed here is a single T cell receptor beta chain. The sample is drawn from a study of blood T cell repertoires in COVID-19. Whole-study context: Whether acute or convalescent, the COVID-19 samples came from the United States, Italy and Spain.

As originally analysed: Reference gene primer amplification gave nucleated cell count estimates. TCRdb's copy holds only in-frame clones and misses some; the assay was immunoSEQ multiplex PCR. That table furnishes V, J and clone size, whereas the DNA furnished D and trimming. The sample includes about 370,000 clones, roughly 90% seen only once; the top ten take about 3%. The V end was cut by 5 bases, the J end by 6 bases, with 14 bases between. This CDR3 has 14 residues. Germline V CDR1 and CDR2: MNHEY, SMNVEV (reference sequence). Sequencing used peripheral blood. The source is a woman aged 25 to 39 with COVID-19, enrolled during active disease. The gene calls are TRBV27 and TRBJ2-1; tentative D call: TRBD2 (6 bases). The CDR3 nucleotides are TGTGCCAGCAGTCACCAGACTAGTGGCAATGAGCAGTTCTTC. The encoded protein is CASSHQTSGNEQFF.